This TCR beta chain was documented in a study of regulatory T cells in long-lasting Graves disease. Whole-study results and caveats: Only peripheral blood was studied, not thyroid tissue. The persistent group shared fewer than 3,500 public clonotypes, more than the approximately 930 shared by new patients.

Germline CDR1 reads SGHAT; CDR2 reads FQNNGV. The CDR3 has 15 residues. The trim removed 7 bases at V and 4 bases at J, leaving 11 bases unmatched. A word on this clonotype: Its target is unknown.

Time point given: persistent/refractory GD, antithyroid drugs over 5 years with positive TRAb. Extracted RNA from PBMCs served as the source of the TCR library. With iRepertoire HTBI primers and Arm-PCR of CDR3 regions, TCR beta libraries were built. From the multiplex PCR reads, TCRdb called clonotypes with MiXCR, one entry per CDR3 protein. The sample lists about 460,000 distinct CDR3 sequences, 22% occurring once. The sequence derives from a female donor with Graves disease. The genes are TRBV11-2 and TRBJ1-1, with 8 bases fitting TRBD1. The sequences come from peripheral blood mononuclear cells (PBMCs), collected when the disease was refractory, from a patient treated with antithyroid drugs. The CDR3 DNA reads as TGTGCCAGCATTGGGGGCCCAGGGGGCGTCACTGAAGCTTTCTTT. Amino acid sequence: CASIGGPGGVTEAFF.